A selection of T cell receptor beta chains follows, all from one sample in a study of Ad26.COV2.S vaccination and SARS-CoV-2 variants. The repertoire was sequenced with immunoSEQ multiplex PCR; TCRdb's copy has only in-frame clones and lacks some. Here the sample spans more than 400,000 clones, roughly 88% being singletons. Sequencing was performed on peripheral blood, taken in a trial of Ad26.COV2.S vaccine versus placebo. All receptors come from a person aged 18-60 years who received the Ad26.COV2.S COVID-19 vaccine or a placebo. Both conserved end residues are part of each CDR3. D genes are given only for firm matches. The size entry is marked missing in some rows and otherwise reads once, few, many or a size class.

J gene | D gene | V gene | clone size | CDR3 DNA | CDR3 protein
TRBJ2-1 | NA | TRBV18 | NA | TGTGCCAGCTCACCAGGGGGTCAGTACAATGAGCAGTTCTTC | CASSPGGQYNEQFF
TRBJ2-1 | NA | TRBV6-2/TRBV6-3 | NA | TGTGCCAGCAGTCTATCCAATGAGCAGTTCTTC | CASSLSNEQFF
TRBJ2-1 | TRBD2 | TRBV7-2 | NA | TGTGCCAGCAGCGAGATGGTGGCGGGGGCCTACAATGAGCAGTTCTTC | CASSEMVAGAYNEQFF
TRBJ2-5 | NA | TRBV6-5 | NA | TGTGCCAGCAGGGCCATAGGTTATGGAAGAGAGACCCAGTACTTC | CASRAIGYGRETQYF
TRBJ1-4 | NA | TRBV27 | once | TGTGCCAGCATGGCGGGGGGAACAGGTGAAAAACTGTTTTTT | CASMAGGTGEKLFF
TRBJ2-1 | NA | TRBV7-9 | NA | TGTGCCAGCAGCTTAACAGGAACGAATGAGCAGTTCTTC | CASSLTGTNEQFF
TRBJ2-7 | TRBD2 | TRBV11-1 | NA | TGTGCCAGCAGCTTAGGGCTAGCGGGAGAGGAGCAGTACTTC | CASSLGLAGEEQYF
TRBJ1-1 | NA | TRBV30 | NA | TGTGCCTGGAGGGCTGGTGGAAACACTGAAGCTTTCTTT | CAWRAGGNTEAFF
TRBJ2-7 | NA | TRBV25-1 | once | TGTGCCAGCAGTCGTGACATAGCCTACGAGCAGTACTTC | CASSRDIAYEQYF
TRBJ1-5 | NA | TRBV28 | NA | TGTGCCAGCAGTTTAGGGGGGGACCGAAATCAGCCCCAGCATTTT | CASSLGGDRNQPQHF
TRBJ2-2 | NA | TRBV27 | NA | TGTGCCAGCAGCCGGACGATCGGGGAGCTGTTTTTT | CASSRTIGELFF
TRBJ2-1 | NA | TRBV7-2 | NA | TGTGCCAGCAGCTGGCAGGGGTCTTACTCCTACAATGAGCAGTTCTTC | CASSWQGSYSYNEQFF
TRBJ2-3 | TRBD1 | TRBV9 | NA | TGTGCCAGCAGCTCTGGTACGGGACAGTCGAGGTCGGACACAGATACGCAGTATTTT | CASSSGTGQSRSDTDTQYF
TRBJ1-2 | NA | TRBV11-2 | NA | TGTGCCAGCAGCTCGAGGACAGTAAACTATGGCTACACCTTC | CASSSRTVNYGYTF
TRBJ2-5 | TRBD2 | TRBV18 | NA | TGTGCCAGCTCACCACGGCTAGCGGGAGGTAAAGAGACCCAGTACTTC | CASSPRLAGGKETQYF
TRBJ2-7 | NA | TRBV20-1 | once | TGCAGTGCTGGTGGGGGAACTACCTACGAGCAGTACTTC | CSAGGGTTYEQYF
TRBJ1-2 | NA | TRBV28 | once | TGTGCCAGCAGTTCGTATGGCTACACCTTC | CASSSYGYTF
TRBJ2-7 | NA | TRBV21-1 | NA | TGTGCCAGCAGCAAAGATCCAGGACCTGAGCAGTACTTC | CASSKDPGPEQYF
TRBJ2-7 | NA | TRBV4-2 | NA | TGTGCCAGCAGCCAAGACCAGGGAGGCGAGCAGTACTTC | CASSQDQGGEQYF
TRBJ2-7 | TRBD2 | TRBV7-9 | NA | TGTGCCAGCAGCGGGACTAGCGGGTTCGACGAGCAGTACTTC | CASSGTSGFDEQYF